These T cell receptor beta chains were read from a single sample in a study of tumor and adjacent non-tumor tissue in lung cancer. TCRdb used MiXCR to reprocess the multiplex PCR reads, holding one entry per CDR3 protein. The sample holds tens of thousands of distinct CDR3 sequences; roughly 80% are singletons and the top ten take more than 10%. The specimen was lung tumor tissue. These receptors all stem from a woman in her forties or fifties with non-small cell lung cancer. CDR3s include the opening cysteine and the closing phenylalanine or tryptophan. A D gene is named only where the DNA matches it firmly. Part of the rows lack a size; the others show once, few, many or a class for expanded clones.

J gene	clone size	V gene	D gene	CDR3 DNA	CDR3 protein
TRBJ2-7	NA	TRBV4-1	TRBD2	TGCGCCAGCAGCCAAGATAAGTCTAGCGGGAGATACTACGGGCAGTATTTC	CASSQDKSSGRYYGQYF
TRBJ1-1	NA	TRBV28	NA	TGTGCCAGCAGTTCCCCTTCCGACACGGACACTGAAACTTTCTTT	CASSSPSDTDTETFF
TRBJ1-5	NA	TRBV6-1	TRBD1	TGTGCCAAGAGTGAGCGACAGGGAACCAATCAGCCTCAGCATTTT	CAKSERQGTNQPQHF
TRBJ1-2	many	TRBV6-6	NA	TGTGCCAGCAGTTACTCCTGGGGGGGCGCATCCTATGGCTACACCTTC	CASSYSWGGASYGYTF
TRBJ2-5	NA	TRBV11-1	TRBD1	TGTGCCAGCAGCCCGGGACAGGGTGCAGAGATCCAGTACTTC	CASSPGQGAEIQYF
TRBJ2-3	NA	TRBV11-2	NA	TGTGCCAGCAACCCGGTGGGTTACCCGGTTCCAGATACGCACTATTTT	CASNPVGYPVPDTHYF
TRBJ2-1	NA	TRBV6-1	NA	TGTGCCAGCAGTGAAGCACTTGCGGTAGGAGGAAATGAACATTTCTTC	CASSEALAVGGNEHFF
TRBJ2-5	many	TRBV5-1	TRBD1	TGCGCCAGCAGCTTGGGTGCGACAGGGGGGAACCAAGAGACCCAGTACTTC	CASSLGATGGNQETQYF
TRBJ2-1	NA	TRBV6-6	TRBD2	TGTACCAGCGTGAGCGGGAGGACCTACAATGAGCAGTTCTTC	CTSVSGRTYNEQFF
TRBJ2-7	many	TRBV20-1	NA	TGCAGTGCAACGCTACTATTCGAGCAGTACTTC	CSATLLFEQYF
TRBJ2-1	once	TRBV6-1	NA	TGTGCCAGCAGTGAACAGGGGGGGGGCACCTACAATGAGCAGTTCTTC	CASSEQGGGTYNEQFF
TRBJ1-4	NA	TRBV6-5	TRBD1	TGCACCAGCAGCCATCCTAATCCAGGGGGCTATAATGAAAAACTGTTTTTT	CTSSHPNPGGYNEKLFF
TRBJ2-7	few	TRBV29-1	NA	TGCAGCGTTGTACTGTCGGACCGGGGATCCTACGATCAGTACTTC	CSVVLSDRGSYDQYF
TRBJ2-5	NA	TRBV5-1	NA	TGCGCCAGCTGCTTGCATGGGGGCGGGTGGTCCCCAGAGACCCAGTACTTC	CASCLHGGGWSPETQYF
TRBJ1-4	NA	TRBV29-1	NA	TGCAGTGCCACTACTGCAACTAATGAAAAACTGTCTTTT	CSATTATNEKLSF
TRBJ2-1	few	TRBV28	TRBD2	TGTGTCAGCAGTTGGACACTAGCGGGAGACAATGAGCAGCTCTTC	CVSSWTLAGDNEQLF
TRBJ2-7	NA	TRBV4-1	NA	TGCGCCAGCAGCCAAGATCATGAACGGATTAGTGGGAGCTCAGGCGAAGAGTACTTC	CASSQDHERISGSSGEEYF
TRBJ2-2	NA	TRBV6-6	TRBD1	TGTACCAGCAGACTTGGGACAGACACCGGGGAGCTGTTTTTT	CTSRLGTDTGELFF
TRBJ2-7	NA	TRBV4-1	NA	TGCGCCAGCAGCCAAGAGTACGGGGCTAGCCTGGGCTACGAGCAGTACTTC	CASSQEYGASLGYEQYF
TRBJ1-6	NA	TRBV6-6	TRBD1	TGTATCAGCAGTCAGGGACAGGGGTTTTCACCCCTCCACTTT	CISSQGQGFSPLHF
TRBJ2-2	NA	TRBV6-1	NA	TGTGCCAGTAGTGCATCTCGGAGAGTTTGTACCGGGGAGCTGTTTTTT	CASSASRRVCTGELFF
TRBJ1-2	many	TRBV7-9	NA	TGTGCCAGCAGCTTCCAGCGGGGTGGCTACACCTTC	CASSFQRGGYTF
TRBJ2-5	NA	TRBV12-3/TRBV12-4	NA	TGTGCCAGCAGTTCCTCACGACATGGCACCCAAGAGACCCAGTACTTC	CASSSSRHGTQETQYF
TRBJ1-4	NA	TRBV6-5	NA	TGTGCCAGCAGCCATCCTAATCCGGGTGGCTCTAATGAAAAACTGTTTTTT	CASSHPNPGGSNEKLFF
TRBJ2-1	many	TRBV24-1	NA	TGTGCCACACGTGGGGGCTCCTACAATGAGCAGTTCTTC	CATRGGSYNEQFF
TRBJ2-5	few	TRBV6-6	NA	TGTGCCAGCAGCCCCAGCGAGCAAGAGACCCAGTTC	CASSPSEQETQF
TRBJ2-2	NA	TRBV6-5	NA	TGTGTCAGTAGAGGCGGGTTGGACACCGGGGAGCTGTTTTTT	CVSRGGLDTGELFF
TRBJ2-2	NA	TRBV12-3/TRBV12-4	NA	TGTGTCAGCAGTTATACCAACACCAGGGAGCTGTTTTTT	CVSSYTNTRELFF
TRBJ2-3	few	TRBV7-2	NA	TGTGCCAACAGCTTCCCTCTAGCGAGGACTTTGGATACGCAGTATTTT	CANSFPLARTLDTQYF
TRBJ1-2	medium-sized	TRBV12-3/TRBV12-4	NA	TGTGCCAGCAAAATGGACAATAACTATGGCTACACCTTC	CASKMDNNYGYTF
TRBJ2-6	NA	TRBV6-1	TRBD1	TGTGCCAGCAGTGAGACAGGGGGTGTCGGGGCCAATGTCCTGACTTTC	CASSETGGVGANVLTF
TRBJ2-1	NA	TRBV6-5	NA	TGTGCCAGCAGAGAGGACTACATTTACAATGAGGAGTTCTTC	CASREDYIYNEEFF
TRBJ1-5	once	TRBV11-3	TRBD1	TGTGCCAGCAGCTTAACCGCGACTCAGGGGGACCGAGGTGACGATCGACCCCATCATTTT	CASSLTATQGDRGDDRPHHF
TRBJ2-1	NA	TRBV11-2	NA	TGTGCCAGCAACTTTTGCAGTGCAGACAATGAGCAGTTCTTC	CASNFCSADNEQFF
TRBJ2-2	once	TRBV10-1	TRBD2	TGCACCAGCCCGGGGGGGGGGAACACCGGGGAGCTGTTTTTT	CTSPGGGNTGELFF
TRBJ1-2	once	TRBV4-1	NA	TGCGCCAGCAGCCGACAGACACCTAACTATGGCTACACCTTC	CASSRQTPNYGYTF
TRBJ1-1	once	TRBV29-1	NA	TGCAGCGTTGAAGGAGCCAAGGGGCCGGTTACTGAAGCTTTCTTT	CSVEGAKGPVTEAFF
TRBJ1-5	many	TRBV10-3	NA	TGTGCCATCAGTGAGACAGGGTGGGGTCAGCCCCAGCATTTT	CAISETGWGQPQHF
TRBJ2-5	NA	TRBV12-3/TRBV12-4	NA	TGTGCCAGCAGTTTGCCCTTTGGGGGAGAGACTCACTACTTC	CASSLPFGGETHYF
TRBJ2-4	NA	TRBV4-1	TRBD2	TGCGCCAGTAGCCAAGAGTATTCGGGAGGGATCCACTTC	CASSQEYSGGIHF
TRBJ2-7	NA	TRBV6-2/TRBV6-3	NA	TGTGCCGGCAGAACTAGTCCCTGCGAGCAGTACTTC	CAGRTSPCEQYF
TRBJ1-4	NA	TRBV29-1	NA	TGCAGCTTTGCTGGGACTTCTAATGAGAAACTGTTTTTT	CSFAGTSNEKLFF
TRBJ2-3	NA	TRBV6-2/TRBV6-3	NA	TGTGCTAGCAGCATGGGCAGTGAAACAGATACGCATTATTTT	CASSMGSETDTHYF
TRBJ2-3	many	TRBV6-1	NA	TGTGCCAGCAGTATCCTTACCCGGACCTCAGATACGCAGTATTTT	CASSILTRTSDTQYF
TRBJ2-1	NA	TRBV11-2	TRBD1	TGTGACAGCAACTTGGGACAGTTTTTCAGCTACAATGAGCAGTTCTTC	CDSNLGQFFSYNEQFF
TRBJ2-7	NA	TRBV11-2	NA	TGCGTCAGCGGCTTAGAGGCAGGGGCGGGGGAGCAGTACTTC	CVSGLEAGAGEQYF
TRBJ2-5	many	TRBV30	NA	TGTGTCGGGCCCCGGAAAAAAGTGGAAGAGACCCAGTACTTC	CVGPRKKVEETQYF
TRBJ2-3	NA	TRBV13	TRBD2	TGTCTCAGCAGCCTTGCAGTGGGACTAGCTCTGCCAGATACGCAGTATTTT	CLSSLAVGLALPDTQYF
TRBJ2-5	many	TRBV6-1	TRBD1	TGTGCCAGCAGTGAAGCCGTGGGACAGGGAAGAGAGACCCAGTACTTC	CASSEAVGQGRETQYF
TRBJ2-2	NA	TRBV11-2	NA	TGTGTCAGCAGCTTAGACGGTTTCGGGGAGCTGTTTTTT	CVSSLDGFGELFF
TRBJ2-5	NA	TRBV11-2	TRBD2	TGTGCCAGTGGCCTCAGAACAGGGACTAGCCTGGAGACCCAGTACTTC	CASGLRTGTSLETQYF
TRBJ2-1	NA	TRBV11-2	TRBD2	TGTGCCAGCAGTATAGAATCTAGCGGGAATCATGAGAAGTTCTTC	CASSIESSGNHEKFF
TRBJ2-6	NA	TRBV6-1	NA	TGTGCCGGCAGTGAACGATTCGGGAGTGGGGTCAACGTCCTGACTTTC	CAGSERFGSGVNVLTF